This is a list of T cell receptor beta chains from one sample in a study of blood T cell repertoires in COVID-19. The table came from immunoSEQ multiplex PCR; TCRdb's copy has only in-frame clones and leaves some out. Among 250,000 to 350,000 clones listed, about nine tenths were seen once. Sequencing input: peripheral blood. These receptors all stem from a woman aged 40 to 50 who had recovered from COVID-19. The CDR3 runs from the conserved cysteine through the conserved F or W. Each record gives: J gene, V gene, D gene, clone size, CDR3 DNA, CDR3 protein. The D gene is left open where the match is weak. Clone size appears in some rows only: once, few, many, or a class for an expanded clone.

TRBJ2-7	TRBV7-2	TRBD1	NA	TGTGCCAGCAGCCAAGACAGGGATTGGGACGAGCAGTACTTC	CASSQDRDWDEQYF
TRBJ2-1	TRBV5-1	TRBD2	NA	TGCGCCAGCTCCCGTGGACCGGGAGGGCCAAATGAGCAGTTCTTC	CASSRGPGGPNEQFF
TRBJ2-1	TRBV2	TRBD2	NA	TGTGCCAGCAGAACGGTGGGAGGGCCTTTCAATGAGCAGTTCTTC	CASRTVGGPFNEQFF
TRBJ1-4	TRBV12-5	NA	NA	TGTGCTAGTGCCTCCCCCCAACGGGAAAAACTGTTTTTT	CASASPQREKLFF
TRBJ2-1	TRBV4-1	NA	NA	TGCGCCAGCGAACAGGAAAGCTCCTACAATGAGCAGTTCTTC	CASEQESSYNEQFF
TRBJ2-2	TRBV5-1	TRBD1	NA	TGCGCCAGCAGTCCCGGGACAGGGCGGGCCGGGGAGCTGTTTTTT	CASSPGTGRAGELFF
TRBJ2-5	TRBV5-1	TRBD1	NA	TGCGCCAGCAGCTCCCGGGACAGGGGTCAAGAGACCCAGTACTTC	CASSSRDRGQETQYF
TRBJ2-2	TRBV27	TRBD2	NA	TGTGCCAGCAGTTCTAGCGGGAAGAACACCGGGGAGCTGTTTTTT	CASSSSGKNTGELFF
TRBJ2-2	TRBV6-2/TRBV6-3	TRBD2	NA	TGTGCCAGCAGCACGCCGGGACTAGCGGGAGTTGGGACCGGGGAGCTGTTTTTT	CASSTPGLAGVGTGELFF
TRBJ2-3	TRBV28	NA	NA	TGTGCCAGCAGTCCAGTGGGGACTTCTTGGGCCGATACGCAGTATTTT	CASSPVGTSWADTQYF
TRBJ1-2	TRBV6-5	NA	NA	TGTGCCAGCAGCAACCCACTGGTCTCTGGCTACACCTTC	CASSNPLVSGYTF
TRBJ1-2	TRBV10-3	NA	once	TGTGCCAGCCGGACCGGGGGGGGAAACTATGGCTACACCTTC	CASRTGGGNYGYTF
TRBJ2-1	TRBV5-1	TRBD2	NA	TGCGCCAGCAGCTGGGTCGGGACTAATATCGATGAGCAGTTCTTC	CASSWVGTNIDEQFF
TRBJ1-1	TRBV3-1/TRBV3-2	TRBD1	NA	TGTGCCAGCAGCCCGTCAACAGGGGCCCGAAACACTGAAGCTTTCTTT	CASSPSTGARNTEAFF
TRBJ2-7	TRBV18	TRBD1	NA	TGTGCCAGCTCACCAACAGGGGCCGCTATTGGACAGTACTTC	CASSPTGAAIGQYF
TRBJ2-1	TRBV7-9	NA	NA	TGTGCCAGCAGCGAAGGGGCGAGGGAGGAGTTCTTC	CASSEGAREEFF
TRBJ2-7	TRBV5-1	TRBD1	NA	TGCGCCAGCAGCTTAGGGACAGGGGGGACCTACGAGCAGTACTTC	CASSLGTGGTYEQYF
TRBJ2-7	TRBV19	TRBD2	NA	TGTGCCAGTAGTACAGCGGGAACCTACGAGCAGTACTTC	CASSTAGTYEQYF
TRBJ2-5	TRBV6-5	NA	NA	TGTGCCAGCAGTCCCAGTGGGGCGGACCAAGAGACCCAGTACTTC	CASSPSGADQETQYF
TRBJ2-1	TRBV11-3	NA	NA	TGTGCCAGCAGCTTAGAGGACACCTACAATGAGCAGTTCTTC	CASSLEDTYNEQFF
TRBJ2-1	TRBV19	TRBD2	NA	TGTGCCAGTAGCCGGACTAGCGGGAGGGCCAAAGGGGATGAGCAGTTCTTC	CASSRTSGRAKGDEQFF
TRBJ2-7	TRBV28	TRBD2	NA	TGTGCCAGCAGTTTACGGCTAGCGGGTAACGAGCAGTACTTC	CASSLRLAGNEQYF
TRBJ2-5	TRBV19	TRBD1	once	TGTGCCAGTAGGAGCAGGGGGCGGCGGGAGACCCAGTACTTC	CASRSRGRRETQYF
TRBJ2-7	TRBV5-1	NA	NA	TGCGCCAGCAGCTCCGGACAGACCCTAGACGAGCAGTACTTC	CASSSGQTLDEQYF
TRBJ2-1	TRBV18	TRBD2	NA	TGTGCCAGCTCACCGGGACTAGCGGGAGAGTGGGGGAGCAATGAGCAGTTCTTC	CASSPGLAGEWGSNEQFF
TRBJ2-7	TRBV3-1/TRBV3-2	TRBD1	NA	TGTGCCAGCAGCCGAACCGGGACAGGGAAAACCTACGAGCAGTACTTC	CASSRTGTGKTYEQYF
TRBJ2-1	TRBV10-1	TRBD2	NA	TGCGCCAGCAGTGAGTCGGAACTAGCGGGAACCTTATCCCCTTACAATGAGCAGTTCTTC	CASSESELAGTLSPYNEQFF
TRBJ2-7	TRBV9	NA	few	TGTGCCAGCAGCGAGGGGGAGGGGGTAGCGGGCCCCTACGAGCAGTACTTC	CASSEGEGVAGPYEQYF
TRBJ1-1	TRBV11-3	NA	NA	TGTGCCAGCAGAAAAACAGAATACACTGAAGCTTTCTTT	CASRKTEYTEAFF
TRBJ1-5	TRBV19	TRBD1	NA	TGTGCCAGTAGCCCCGGGACAGGGGTCTATAGCAATCAGCCCCAGCATTTT	CASSPGTGVYSNQPQHF
TRBJ1-5	TRBV18	TRBD1	NA	TGTGCCAGCTCAACCTTCGGACAGGACAGCAATCAGCCCCAGCATTTT	CASSTFGQDSNQPQHF
TRBJ2-5	TRBV3-1/TRBV3-2	TRBD2	NA	TGTGCCAGCAGCCAATGGACTAGCGGCCAAGAGACCCAGTACTTC	CASSQWTSGQETQYF
TRBJ1-1	TRBV30	NA	NA	TGTGCCTGGAGAAATGGGGGGGGGTCAGCTTTCTTT	CAWRNGGGSAFF
TRBJ2-7	TRBV6-5	TRBD1	NA	TGTGCCAGCAGGGGACAGGAATACGAGCAGTACTTC	CASRGQEYEQYF
TRBJ2-7	TRBV6-1	TRBD2	many	TGTGCCAGCAGTGAACTAGCGGGAGCTTACGAGCAGTACTTC	CASSELAGAYEQYF
TRBJ2-7	TRBV4-1	TRBD1	NA	TGCGCCAGCAGCCAAGGGGACAGGGGTATCCTGTACGGTGACGAGCAGTACTTC	CASSQGDRGILYGDEQYF
TRBJ1-2	TRBV19	NA	few	TGTGCCAGTAGTATCACTATTAACTATGGCTACACCTTC	CASSITINYGYTF
TRBJ2-7	TRBV5-1	TRBD2	NA	TGCGCCAGCAGCTCAGCGGGAGACCTTACCGAGCAGTACTTC	CASSSAGDLTEQYF
TRBJ2-7	TRBV10-3	TRBD2	once	TGTGCCTCCTTTAGCGGGGATCACTACGAGCAGTACTTC	CASFSGDHYEQYF
TRBJ1-2	TRBV2	NA	NA	TGTGCCAGCAGTGAACTCGGACAGCTCTATGGCTACACCTTC	CASSELGQLYGYTF
TRBJ2-2	TRBV18	NA	NA	TGTGCCAGCTCTCCAATCGGGACTCCCAACACCGGGGAGCTGTTTTTT	CASSPIGTPNTGELFF
TRBJ2-1	TRBV18	NA	NA	TGTGCCAGCTCCCTCGCTAGTGCAGGGGATGAGCAGTTCTTC	CASSLASAGDEQFF
TRBJ2-5	TRBV18	NA	NA	TGTGCCAGCTCACCAGGCCCCGCCCAAGAGACCCAGTACTTC	CASSPGPAQETQYF
TRBJ2-3	TRBV24-1	NA	NA	TGTGCCACCAGTGGTCTTCCAGGAACAGATACGCAGTATTTT	CATSGLPGTDTQYF
TRBJ1-3	TRBV4-1	TRBD1	NA	TGCGCCAGCAGCCAAGACGACAGGGGAGCCGGAAACACCATATATTTT	CASSQDDRGAGNTIYF
TRBJ1-5	TRBV3-1/TRBV3-2	NA	NA	TGTGCCAGCAGCCCGCGGGACGGTCAGCCCCAGCATTTT	CASSPRDGQPQHF
TRBJ1-4	TRBV2	TRBD1	NA	TGTGCCAGCACCCCCCCCGGGACAGGGAATGAAAAACTGTTTTTT	CASTPPGTGNEKLFF
TRBJ2-1	TRBV7-9	NA	NA	TGTGCCAGCAGCCCCAAGAGTGTCTACAATGAGCAGTTCTTC	CASSPKSVYNEQFF
TRBJ1-1	TRBV7-9	NA	NA	TGTGCCAGCAGCTTAGTGTTCGGAGGACGGAACACTGAAGCTTTCTTT	CASSLVFGGRNTEAFF
TRBJ2-3	TRBV6-5	NA	NA	TGTGCCAGCAGTTACTTGGCCGCCACAGATACGCAGTATTTT	CASSYLAATDTQYF
TRBJ2-6	TRBV5-1	NA	NA	TGCGCCAGCAGCCGTCAGACAGTCTCTGGGGCCAACGTCCTGACTTTC	CASSRQTVSGANVLTF